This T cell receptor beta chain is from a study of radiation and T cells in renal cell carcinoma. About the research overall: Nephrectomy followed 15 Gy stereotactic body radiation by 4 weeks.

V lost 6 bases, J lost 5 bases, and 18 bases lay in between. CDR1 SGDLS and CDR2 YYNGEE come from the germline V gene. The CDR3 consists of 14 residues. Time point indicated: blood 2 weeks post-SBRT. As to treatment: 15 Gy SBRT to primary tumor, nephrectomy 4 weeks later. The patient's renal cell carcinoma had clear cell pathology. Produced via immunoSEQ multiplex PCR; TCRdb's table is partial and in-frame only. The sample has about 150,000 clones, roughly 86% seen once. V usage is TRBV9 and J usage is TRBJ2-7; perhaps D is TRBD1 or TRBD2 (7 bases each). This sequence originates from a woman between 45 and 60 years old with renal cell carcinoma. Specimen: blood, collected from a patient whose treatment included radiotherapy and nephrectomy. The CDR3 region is CASTPGGDPNEQYF. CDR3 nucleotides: TGTGCCAGCACCCCAGGGGGGGATCCCAACGAGCAGTACTTC.